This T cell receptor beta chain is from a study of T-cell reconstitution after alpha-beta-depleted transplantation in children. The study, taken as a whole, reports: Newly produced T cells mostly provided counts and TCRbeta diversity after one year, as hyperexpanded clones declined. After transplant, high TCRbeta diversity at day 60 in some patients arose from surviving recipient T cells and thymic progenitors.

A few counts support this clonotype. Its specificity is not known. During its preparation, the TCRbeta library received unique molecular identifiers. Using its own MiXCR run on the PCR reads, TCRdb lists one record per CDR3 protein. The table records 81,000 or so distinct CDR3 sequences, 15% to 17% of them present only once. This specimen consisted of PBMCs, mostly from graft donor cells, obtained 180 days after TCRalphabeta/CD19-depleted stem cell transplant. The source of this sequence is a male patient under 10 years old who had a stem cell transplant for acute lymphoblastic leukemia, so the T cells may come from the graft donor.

The chain's CDR3 is CASSQMPQGNTEAFF. The CDR3 DNA reads as TGTGCCAGCAGCCAAATGCCCCAGGGGAACACTGAAGCTTTCTTT. The J gene is TRBJ1-1, the V gene TRBV27; D might be TRBD1 (5 bases). The germline V and J ends were trimmed by 6 bases and 1 base, with 15 bases remaining between them. The CDR3 sequence is 15 residues long. CDR1 is MNHEY, CDR2 SMNVEV, per germline (reference sequence).